This T cell receptor (beta chain) was observed in a study of cytomegalovirus exposure and HLA in healthy donors (dated by TCRdb to about 2017). Notes on the research overall: The roughly 700 repertoires of the first cohort and the roughly 120 validation repertoires were produced on the same platform, according to a later analysis. The study was designed to test whether signatures of past pathogen exposure could be identified by cataloging public T cell receptors. A separate validation cohort of 100 to 150 different subjects was used in addition to the approximately 700-subject first cohort. To predict cytomegalovirus infection status, the study combined high-throughput TCR immunosequencing, statistical association of individual TCRs with disease status, and machine learning.

What the study reported, not specific to this receptor: A later analysis lacked HLA typing for the validation cohort, so it scored co-occurrence in that cohort across all 110 or so repertoires. Three of the identified cytomegalovirus-associated TCR beta chains were confirmed in vitro to be specific for cytomegalovirus antigens. Of the cluster scores, approximately 95% were above 0 in a later analysis, which found that TCRs clustered in the first cohort also tended to co-occur in the roughly 130 validation repertoires. The authors suggested that the approach could potentially be extended to other disease states and immunological phenotypes. In both the original and validation cohorts, the classifier was reported to diagnose cytomegalovirus status with high specificity and sensitivity. A total of 150 to 200 TCR beta chains were listed by the study as associated with cytomegalovirus. While some public TCRs were present in many individuals, most TCR sequences turned up only very rarely across donors.

V was cut back by 5 bases and J by 5 bases, leaving a gap of 13 bases between them. The CDR3 covers 14 residues, taking in both the cysteine and the phenylalanine. The sequence is cut down to CDR3 DNA, 42 bases in frame from base 1. The germline V gene provides CDR1 SGHTA and CDR2 FQGNSA. The library relied on the immunoSEQ multiplex PCR assay. Per the source publication's procedure: A statistical classification framework was developed to diagnose cytomegalovirus status using the catalog of TCR beta chain sequences. TCRdb stores this immuneACCESS table with in-frame sequences only. Part of the clones is absent; in the studies checked, under half of the shortfall reflects unresolved V genes, and no reason is known for the rest. D and trimming come from the DNA, and the V and J calls and clone size come from that table. The sample contains around 220,000 clones, 70% to 90% of them found a single time. The ten largest clones capture about 3% of the sample.

The donors belonged to the validation cohort of about 110 subjects, which was separate from the roughly 670-subject first cohort. In regard to this clone: Its target antigen remains unknown. Within one base of it there is no much larger clone, and no base qualities were kept.

The sequence came from a woman aged 18-29 years in good health and CMV-seronegative. The V gene is TRBV7-2 and the J gene is TRBJ2-1, with the D gene uncertain. Sequencing used PBMCs. The DNA sequence is as follows: TGTGCCAGCAGCCCTGGAGCCGGTAACAATGAGCAGTTCTTC. It is translated as CASSPGAGNNEQFF.